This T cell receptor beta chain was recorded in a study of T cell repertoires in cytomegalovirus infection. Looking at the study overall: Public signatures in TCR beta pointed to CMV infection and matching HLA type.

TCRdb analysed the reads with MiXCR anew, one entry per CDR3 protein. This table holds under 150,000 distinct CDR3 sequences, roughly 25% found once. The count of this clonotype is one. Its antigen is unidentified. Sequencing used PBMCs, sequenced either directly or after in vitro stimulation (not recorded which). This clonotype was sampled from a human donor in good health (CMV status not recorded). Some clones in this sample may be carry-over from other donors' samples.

The CDR3 loop is CATSRDRAAGELFF. The CDR3, as DNA: TGTGCCACCAGCAGGGACAGGGCGGCCGGGGAGCTGTTTTTT. The J gene is TRBJ2-2, the V gene TRBV15, with 8 bases aligning to TRBD1. The germline gives CDR1 LNHNV, CDR2 YYDKDF (reference sequence). The CDR3 contains 14 residues. J was trimmed by 6 bases and V by 3 bases; bases with no gene match: 3.